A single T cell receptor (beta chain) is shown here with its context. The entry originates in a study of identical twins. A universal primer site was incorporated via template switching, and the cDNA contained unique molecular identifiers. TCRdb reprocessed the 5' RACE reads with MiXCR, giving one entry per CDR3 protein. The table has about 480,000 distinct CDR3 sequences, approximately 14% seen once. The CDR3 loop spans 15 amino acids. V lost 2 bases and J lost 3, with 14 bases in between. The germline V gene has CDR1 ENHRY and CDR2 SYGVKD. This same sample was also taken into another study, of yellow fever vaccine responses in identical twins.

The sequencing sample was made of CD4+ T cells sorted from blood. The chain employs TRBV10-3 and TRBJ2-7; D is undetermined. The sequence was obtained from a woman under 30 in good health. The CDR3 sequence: CAISEPHLDRYEQYF. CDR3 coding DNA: TGTGCCATCAGTGAGCCCCATTTAGACCGCTACGAGCAGTACTTC.